This T cell receptor beta chain was recovered during a study of T cells after somatic rescue of genetic block. CDR1 and CDR2 (germline): MNHNY, SVGAGI (reference sequence). The CDR3 is 12 residues long. Trimming stripped 2 bases from V and 3 bases from J, with 4 bases between. Libraries were prepared by immunoSEQ multiplex PCR; TCRdb keeps only in-frame clonotypes and omits some of them. The data contain 68,000 or so clones, 80% to 95% of them singletons. The sequencing sample was made of peripheral blood mononuclear cells (PBMCs). This chain links TRBV6-6 with TRBJ1-1, with D uncertain. This receptor was obtained from a man aged 40-49 years. CDR3 loop: CASSYGDTEAFF. The CDR3 coding sequence is TGTGCCAGCAGTTACGGGGACACTGAAGCTTTCTTT.